The following is a T cell receptor beta chain sequence with its context. The source of the sample is a study of human T cells and chemical hapten exposure. As for the study in general: DPC at 2% was the sensitizing agent, placed on roughly 2 cm by roughly 2 cm of upper inner arm skin.

Germline-derived CDR1 and CDR2 are ENHRY and SYGVKD. The V end lost 6 bases, the J end lost 4 bases, and 10 bases lay between the germline ends. The CDR3 contains 12 residues. Time point denoted: pre-sensitization, week 0. Treatment defined: therapeutic diphenylcyclopropenone sensitization with weekly scalp DPC. MiXCR, run by TCRdb on the RACE reads, gives a single entry per CDR3 protein. Of under 45,000 distinct CDR3 sequences detected, about 10% appear once; the ten largest clones hold 5% to 6.5%. The chain carries TRBV10-3 and TRBJ2-7; D unresolved. This TCR was sampled from a young man with alopecia areata. Some clones in this sample may be carry-over from other donors' samples. The specimen was whole blood, collected in connection with sensitization to the hapten diphenylcyclopropenone (DPC). CDR3 residues: CAISRQEYEQYF. CDR3 DNA sequence: TGTGCCATCAGCCGGCAGGAATACGAGCAGTACTTC.